This entry concerns a single T cell receptor (beta chain). Its antigen is undetermined. Germline V CDR1 and CDR2: SEHNR, FQNEAQ (reference sequence). This CDR3 region has 16 residues. Next came a second PCR, run for roughly 7 to 12 cycles, which used a sample-barcoded 5' primer along with a J-beta primer mix. All cDNA molecules were each tagged by a template-switch adaptor with 12 random nucleotides. One entry per CDR3 protein results from TCRdb running MiXCR on the 5' RACE reads. The sample has over a million distinct CDR3 sequences; 40% to 50% are singletons. This entry is derived from a study of blood T cells in healthy people across ages. Study-level points and caveats: Diversity estimates from one million T cells were considered underestimates.

Per sample, at least 5.5 micrograms of total RNA were extracted. The sample comprised blood. This clonotype was sampled from a woman aged 60-75 years in good health. The chain uses TRBV7-9 and TRBJ2-1; 8 nucleotides line up with TRBD2. With the DNA end fitting TRBJ2-7 better, the J assignment may be wrong. CDR3 DNA sequence: TGTGCCAGCAGTCCTCTCAGCGGGAGCCCCTACAATGAGCAGTACTTC. Amino acids: CASSPLSGSPYNEQYF.